This paragraph reports one TCR beta chain. There are 16 residues in the CDR3. Germline CDR1 is SEHNR and CDR2 is FQNEAQ (reference sequence). V lost 3 bases and J 0 bases, leaving 11 bases between the germline ends. The sample originates from a study of blood T cell repertoires in COVID-19. Turning to the study itself: PBMCs, B-cell-depleted T cells, or T cells provided the cDNA or gDNA that made up the material.

Profiled with immunoSEQ multiplex PCR; TCRdb holds only in-frame clones, not every one. This sample has about 260,000 clones, with 80% to 90% found just once. This study enrolled people aged about 18 to 100 from under 25 US geographic areas. Clinical history as reported by participants underpinned cohort assignment. Within the 2 weeks before study entry, each person in the exposed group met a COVID-19 case. V and J are TRBV7-9 and TRBJ1-4; a weak D match, TRBD1 (5 bases). This clonotype was sampled from a woman between 40 and 55 years old who had been exposed to COVID-19. Sequenced material: PBMCs or T cells enriched from blood (not recorded which). As DNA, the CDR3 is TGTGCCAGCAGCTTGCTCGCGGGGGCAACTAATGAAAAACTGTTTTTT. It specifies CASSLLAGATNEKLFF.